This T cell receptor beta chain was found in a study of beta chain features in type 1 diabetes. Study-level points and caveats: For patients, the naive, central memory and Treg TCRB repertoires appeared more alike than for healthy donors. The cDNA sequencing approach could over-represent high-TCR-expressing cells. There was a moderate but significant shortening of TCRB CDR3s in all four CD4+ subsets of Type 1 diabetes patients.

The collection from each donor was one heparinised blood draw averaging around 100 mL. TCRB transcripts that were expressed got sequenced, as all of the isolated RNA had been reverse transcribed. Some clones are missing from TCRdb's copy, which holds only in-frame ones; the method was immunoSEQ multiplex PCR. The table lists some 360,000 clones, roughly 21% of them singletons, with under 0.05% in the top ten. The CDR3 is 13 amino acids. From germline, CDR1 is SEHNR and CDR2 FQNEAQ (reference sequence). Trimming left V 5 bases short and J 1 base short, with 8 bases between. This clone has more than one count but fewer than ten. What it binds is not known.

The specimen was naive CD4+ T cells from blood. The rearrangement joins TRBV7-9 to TRBJ1-1; maybe TRBD1 (6 bases). The sequence derives from a young woman in good health. In nucleotides, the CDR3 is TGTGCCAGCAGCCAACAGGGGAACACTGAAGCTTTCTTT. This codes for CASSQQGNTEAFF.